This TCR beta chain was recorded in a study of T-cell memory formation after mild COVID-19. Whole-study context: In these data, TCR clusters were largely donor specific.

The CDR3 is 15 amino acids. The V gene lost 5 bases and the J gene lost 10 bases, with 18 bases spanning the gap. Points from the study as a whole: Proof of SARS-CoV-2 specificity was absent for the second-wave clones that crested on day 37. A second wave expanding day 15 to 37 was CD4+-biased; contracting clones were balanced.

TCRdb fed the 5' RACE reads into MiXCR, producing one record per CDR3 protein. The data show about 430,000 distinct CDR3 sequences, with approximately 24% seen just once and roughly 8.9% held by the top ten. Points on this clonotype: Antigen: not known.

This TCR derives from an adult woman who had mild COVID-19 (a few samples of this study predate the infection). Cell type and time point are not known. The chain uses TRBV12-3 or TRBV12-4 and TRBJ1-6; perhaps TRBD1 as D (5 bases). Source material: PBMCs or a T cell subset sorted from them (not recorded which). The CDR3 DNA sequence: TGTGCCAGCAGTAACTTCGGGGCCCTCAAGTCACCCCTCCACTTT. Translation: CASSNFGALKSPLHF.